This record covers a single TCR beta chain. Its antigen is undetermined. CDR1 is SGHNT, CDR2 YENEEA, per germline. This CDR3 region has 14 residues. V was clipped by 5 bases and J by 0 bases, with 5 bases between them. This sample stems from a study of T cell responses to AZD1222 COVID-19 vaccine. Study-level points and caveats: In the spike-specific TCR repertoire, nearly half reportedly target unmutated variant regions. Vaccine-associated CD4 TCRs ranged over spike, dominating at 160-218 and 743-854. Two AZD1222 administrations were followed by greater Spike-specific TCR breadth and depth. Most donors were white British and more were female, and clonal diversity was possibly underestimated.

The repertoire was sequenced with immunoSEQ multiplex PCR; TCRdb's copy has only in-frame clones and lacks some. The sample lists 60,000 or so clones; 84% were seen once. This chain uses TRBV11-3 with TRBJ2-6, with D maybe TRBD1 (5 bases). This sequence originates from an adult in good health. Source: peripheral blood, taken on day 0 of AZD1222 vaccination. CDR3 DNA: TGTGCCAGCAGCGGGGCCTCTGGGGCCAACGTCCTGACTTTC. Protein: CASSGASGANVLTF.